Listed below are T cell receptor beta chains from one sample, sequenced in a study of response to subunit inactivated influenza vaccine. TCRdb recomputed calls from the RT-PCR reads with MiXCR, one row per CDR3 protein. The sample holds 500,000 to 700,000 distinct CDR3 sequences, 20% to 25% seen once. The sample was also linked to a second study, of T cells expressing NK-cell markers.

The sample in question was CD4+ T cells sorted from PBMCs, obtained about 12 days after vaccination. These receptors were taken from a middle-aged man who received an inactivated influenza vaccine. Both conserved end residues are part of each CDR3. D genes are given only for firm matches. Expanded clones are given a class, and other clones once, few, many or no size at all.

size,V,D,J,DNA,CDR3
-,TRBV4-3,-,TRBJ2-1,TGCGCCAGCAGCCGTGACAGCCAGAGCTCCTACAATGAGCAGTTCTTC,CASSRDSQSSYNEQFF
many,TRBV5-1,TRBD1,TRBJ1-1,TGCGCCAGCACCCGGGACAGTTTAAACACTGAAGCTTTCTTT,CASTRDSLNTEAFF
few,TRBV5-1,TRBD2,TRBJ2-5,TGCGCCAGCAGCGATGGGACTAGCGGGAAAGAGACCCAGTACTTC,CASSDGTSGKETQYF
-,TRBV20-1,TRBD1,TRBJ1-2,TGCAGTGCTAGACCCTACACAGGGGGGGGCTATGGCTACACCTTC,CSARPYTGGGYGYTF
many,TRBV29-1,-,TRBJ1-1,TGCAGCGTTTCCGCCTTCCGGGACCGTCGACCTGAAGCTTTCTTT,CSVSAFRDRRPEAFF
-,TRBV25-1,TRBD2,TRBJ2-1,TGTGCCAGCAGCCGCGGGACTAGCGGGAGACGCAATGAGCAGTTCTTC,CASSRGTSGRRNEQFF
few,TRBV7-2,-,TRBJ1-1,TGTGCCAGCAGCTCAAGGGGTCGGTTTTGGGAGAACACTGAAGCTTTCTTT,CASSSRGRFWENTEAFF
-,TRBV12-3/TRBV12-4,TRBD1,TRBJ2-3,TGTGCCAGCAGTCTACAGGGGGCGAGAGATACGCAGTATTTT,CASSLQGARDTQYF
-,TRBV4-3,-,TRBJ2-5,TGCGCCAGCAGCCAAGGACGACACCCCCAAGAGACCCAGTACTTC,CASSQGRHPQETQYF
-,TRBV11-2,TRBD2,TRBJ2-1,TGTGCCAGCAGCTTAGTGGGGACTAGCGGGAGGATCTACAATGAGCAGTTCTTC,CASSLVGTSGRIYNEQFF
-,TRBV20-1,-,TRBJ1-1,TGCAGTGCTAGAGATCAGGGCCCGAACACTGAAGCTTTCTTT,CSARDQGPNTEAFF
-,TRBV7-9,-,TRBJ2-1,TGTGCCAGCAGCCCTCGGACTAATGGCTACGTTGAGCAGTTCTTC,CASSPRTNGYVEQFF
-,TRBV30,TRBD2,TRBJ2-1,TGTGCCTGGAGTGGCGGGACTAGCGGCGCCTACGATGAGCAGTTCTTC,CAWSGGTSGAYDEQFF
-,TRBV3-1,-,TRBJ2-3,TGTGCCAGCAGCCAGTCCGGACGGTACACAGATACGCAGTATTTT,CASSQSGRYTDTQYF
few,TRBV10-3,-,TRBJ2-7,TGTGCCGCTAGAGGGGTCGACGAGCAGTACTTC,CAARGVDEQYF
-,TRBV29-1,TRBD1,TRBJ2-7,TGCAGCGTTGAGCACCGGGACAGATTCGACGAGCAGTACTTC,CSVEHRDRFDEQYF
-,TRBV20-1,-,TRBJ1-1,TGCAGTGCGCAAATTACAGGGAACACTGAAGCTTTCTTT,CSAQITGNTEAFF
-,TRBV7-6,TRBD2,TRBJ2-1,TGTGCCAGCAGCGGGACTAGTAACAATGAGCAGTTCTTC,CASSGTSNNEQFF
-,TRBV2,TRBD1,TRBJ1-5,TGTGCCAGCAGTGAATACAGGGGAAGCAATCAGCCCCAGCATTTT,CASSEYRGSNQPQHF
-,TRBV6-2/TRBV6-3,-,TRBJ2-5,TGTGCCAGCAGTTACTCTGGGCAAGGGACCCAGTACTTC,CASSYSGQGTQYF
many,TRBV12-3/TRBV12-4,-,TRBJ2-7,TGTGCCAGCAGTTTGGGCAGGGGCTACGAGCAGTACTTC,CASSLGRGYEQYF
-,TRBV9,-,TRBJ1-1,TGTGCCAGCAGCGCGATGGACGCGACTGAAGCTTTCTTT,CASSAMDATEAFF
-,TRBV7-9,-,TRBJ2-3,TGTGCCAGCAGCCCACCCGGGCCAGGGGGCACAGATACGCAGTATTTT,CASSPPGPGGTDTQYF
once,TRBV2,-,TRBJ2-3,TGTGCCAGCAGCGAGGGACACAGCACAGATACGCAGTATTTT,CASSEGHSTDTQYF
few,TRBV27,-,TRBJ2-2,TGTGCCAGCAGATTTATACCGTTTGGGGAGCTGTTTTTT,CASRFIPFGELFF
-,TRBV7-2,TRBD1,TRBJ1-5,TGTGCCAGCAGCAAGACAGGGGGCAGCAATCAGCCCCAGCATTTT,CASSKTGGSNQPQHF
few,TRBV5-1,-,TRBJ1-6,TGCGCCAGCAGTCTCAGGACGGGAAATTCACCCCTCCACTTT,CASSLRTGNSPLHF
few,TRBV10-3,-,TRBJ2-3,TGTGCCATCAGGGCCGGAGACAGAAACACAGATACGCAGTATTTT,CAIRAGDRNTDTQYF
-,TRBV20-1,-,TRBJ2-1,TGCAGTGCTAGAGATAGAACTCCATCTGGGTTGAATGAGCAGTTCTTC,CSARDRTPSGLNEQFF
-,TRBV7-8,TRBD2,TRBJ2-7,TGTGCCAGCAGCTTACGGGATAGCGGGAGACGTGAGCAGTACTTC,CASSLRDSGRREQYF
few,TRBV5-1,-,TRBJ2-1,TGCGCCAGCAGCTCGGACAGTTACTTCTCCTACAATGAGCAGTTCTTC,CASSSDSYFSYNEQFF
-,TRBV14,-,TRBJ2-7,TGTGCCAGCAGCCAAGCTAACCACTACGAGCAGTACTTC,CASSQANHYEQYF
-,TRBV12-3/TRBV12-4,-,TRBJ1-5,TGTGCCAGCACCCAAAAGGGCAGGGGTGGCAATCAGCCCCAGCATTTT,CASTQKGRGGNQPQHF
few,TRBV19,-,TRBJ2-2,TGTGCCATAAGAGATGCAGGACGTACCGGGGAGCTGTTTTTT,CAIRDAGRTGELFF
few,TRBV7-8,TRBD2,TRBJ2-1,TGTGCCAGCAGCAAAGGGGCAGCGGGAGGGAATGAGCAGTTCTTC,CASSKGAAGGNEQFF
-,TRBV5-4,TRBD2,TRBJ2-1,TGTGCCAGCAGCCCCCGGACTAGCGGACCGAGTGAGCAGTTCTTC,CASSPRTSGPSEQFF
few,TRBV30,-,TRBJ2-7,TGTGCCTGGAGTGTAACCACCTACGAGCAGTACTTC,CAWSVTTYEQYF
-,TRBV7-2,-,TRBJ2-1,TGTGCCAGCAGCTTAAAGTTCAATGAGCAGTTCTTC,CASSLKFNEQFF
-,TRBV5-1,-,TRBJ2-5,TGCGCCAGCAGCTTTGATGCTGGGACCCAGTACTTC,CASSFDAGTQYF
-,TRBV20-1,TRBD1,TRBJ2-1,TGCAGTGCAAACGACAGGGGTGGGCGCAATGAGCAGTTCTTC,CSANDRGGRNEQFF
-,TRBV7-8,-,TRBJ1-1,TGTGCCAGCAGCTTAGCCCCGAATCGGTGGAACACTGAAGCTTTCTTT,CASSLAPNRWNTEAFF
few,TRBV5-6,-,TRBJ1-2,TGTGCCAGCAGCATGGGCAGGGTGGATGGCTACACCTTC,CASSMGRVDGYTF
many,TRBV7-2,TRBD2,TRBJ2-3,TGTGCCAGTAAGGTTGGGAGGGGCACAGATACGCAGTATTTT,CASKVGRGTDTQYF
-,TRBV4-1,-,TRBJ1-4,TGCGCCAGCAGCCAGTGGATGCTCGAAAAACTGTTTTTT,CASSQWMLEKLFF
-,TRBV7-9,-,TRBJ1-4,TGTGCCAGCAGCTTAAATTCTTCACCCATGGAAAAACTGTTTTTT,CASSLNSSPMEKLFF
-,TRBV5-6,TRBD1,TRBJ1-6,TGTGCCAGCACCAAAAACAGGGGTCCTAATTCACCCCTCCACTTT,CASTKNRGPNSPLHF
-,TRBV9,TRBD2,TRBJ2-5,TGTGCCAGCAGCGCTACAGCGGGAGGGCCTGGGGAGACCCAGTACTTC,CASSATAGGPGETQYF
-,TRBV20-1,-,TRBJ1-6,TGCAGTGCTAGAGAGGCAGGGAGCTCCTATAATTCACCCCTCCACTTT,CSAREAGSSYNSPLHF
few,TRBV3-1,-,TRBJ2-1,TGTGCCAGCAGCCAAACAGGGCGTGAGCAGTTCTTC,CASSQTGREQFF
-,TRBV7-3,-,TRBJ2-2,TGTGCCAGCAGCTTATCTGGGGGTATAGTCACCGGGGAGCTGTTTTTT,CASSLSGGIVTGELFF
many,TRBV7-2,-,TRBJ2-3,TGTGCCAGCAGTTCGTACACAGATACGCAGTATTTT,CASSSYTDTQYF
few,TRBV5-8,-,TRBJ2-1,TGTGCCAGCAGCTTGCAGGGAGTTGGCGAGCAGTTCTTC,CASSLQGVGEQFF
many,TRBV20-1,TRBD1,TRBJ2-5,TGCAGTGCCCTGGGACAGGGGTTCAAGGAGACCCAGTACTTC,CSALGQGFKETQYF